This TCR beta chain was obtained from a study of early T cells in non-severe SARS-CoV-2 infection. Turning to the study itself: Alpha and beta chains were unpaired, from unsorted whole-blood bulk RNA.

Attachment of unique molecular identifiers was made to individual cDNA molecules. TCRdb itself ran the 5' RACE reads through MiXCR, one entry per CDR3 protein. The profile shows some 77,000 distinct CDR3 sequences, 8.5% to 10% of them singletons. CDR1 is MDHEN and CDR2 is SYDVKM in the germline V gene. The CDR3 length is 11 residues. V gave up 7 bases and J gave up 2 bases, with 5 bases separating them. The chain has TRBV28 and TRBJ1-1; D gene uncertain. The sample taken for sequencing was whole blood. The receptor was derived from an adult who was a healthcare worker with PCR-confirmed SARS-CoV-2 infection or an uninfected control (not recorded which). The CDR3 spells CASKKNTEAFF. DNA of the CDR3: TGTGCCAGCAAAAAAAACACTGAAGCTTTCTTT.